The 27 T cell receptor beta chains below all came from one sample that was sequenced in a study of T cell responses to AZD1222 COVID-19 vaccine. The assay was immunoSEQ multiplex PCR, and TCRdb's table has in-frame clones only and misses some. The data contain around 180,000 clones, 87% of them singletons. The material was peripheral blood, obtained on day 0 of MenACWY control vaccination. Every receptor here comes from an adult in good health.

For this clone: This may arise from a read error, as a much more abundant clone is one base away. The rearrangement links TRBV28 to TRBJ1-2; 9 nucleotides match TRBD1. Germline V gene lookup returns CDR1 MDHEN and CDR2 SYDVKM. The CDR3 consists of 16 residues. V lost 6 bases to trimming and J lost 6 bases; unmatched junction nucleotides: 14. The CDR3 nucleotides are TGTGCCAGCAGAACACGACAGGGGGAAGCGATCGATGGCTACACCTTC. It codes for CASRTRQGEAIDGYTF.

V is TRBV10-3 and J is TRBJ1-1; TRBD1 is a possible D gene (5 bases). The CDR3 contains 13 residues. Trimming took off 4 bases at V and 5 bases at J, with 11 bases between the two ends. The germline V gene encodes CDR1 ENHRY and CDR2 SYGVKD. DNA of the CDR3: TGTGCCATCAGTGTAGGGGAGGGGACTGAAGCTTTCTTT. This translates into CAISVGEGTEAFF.

The CDR3 DNA reads TGTGCCAGCAGTTTAAAGAGGGGAGAAGGCTACACCTTC. Amino acids: CASSLKRGEGYTF. The chain couples TRBV12-3 or TRBV12-4 to TRBJ1-2; D might be TRBD1 (5 bases). The CDR3 sequence is 13 residues long. V lost 2 bases, J lost 8 bases, and 12 bases lay in between.

This rearrangement joins TRBV19 to TRBJ1-3; D not certain. V was cut by 8 bases and J by 4 bases, with 12 bases left in between. Looked up from germline, CDR1 is LNHDA and CDR2 is SQIVND (reference sequence). The CDR3 contains 13 residues. The chain's CDR3 is CASQEGRGNTIYF. In nucleotides, the CDR3 is TGTGCCAGTCAAGAGGGTAGAGGAAACACCATATATTTT.

This clone is a singleton in its sample. The genes are TRBV4-1 and TRBJ2-7, with D perhaps TRBD1 (6 bases). The CDR3 sequence is 12 residues long. V was pared by 5 bases and J by 7 bases, with 12 bases between. The germline V gene encodes CDR1 MGHRA and CDR2 YSYEKL. CDR3 protein: CASSARGEEQYF. The CDR3 coding sequence is TGCGCCAGCAGCGCCAGGGGCGAGGAGCAGTACTTC.

The chain couples TRBV7-9 to TRBJ2-3; 10 bases fit TRBD2. The CDR3 has 15 residues. Germline CDR1 SEHNR, CDR2 FQNEAQ (reference sequence). The junction had 4 bases not matched to a gene; V was cut back by 3 bases and J by 4 bases. The CDR3 DNA reads as TGTGCCAGCAGCTTTGGGACTAGCGTAGCAGATACGCAGTATTTT. Its translation: CASSFGTSVADTQYF.

The rearrangement uses TRBV7-2 and TRBJ2-2; the D gene is possibly TRBD1 (6 bases). V shed 5 bases and J shed 3 bases, with 10 bases lying between them. The CDR3 sequence is 14 residues long. Germline CDR1 and CDR2: SGHTA and FQGNSA. This CDR3 is CASSTQGYTGELFF. The CDR3 DNA reads TGTGCCAGCAGCACGCAGGGGTACACCGGGGAGCTGTTTTTT. The full variable domain, in which reference TRBV7-2 and TRBJ2-2 provide the parts outside the CDR3, is GAGVSQSPSNKVTEKGKDVELRCDPISGHTALYWYRQSLGQGLEFLIYFQGNSAPDKSGLPSDRFSAERTGGSVSTLTIQRTQQEDSAVYLCASSTQGYTGELFFGEGSRLTVL.

This rearrangement joins TRBV7-2 to TRBJ1-1; D not resolved. Germline CDR1 is SGHTA and CDR2 is FQGNSA. CDR3 length: 14 residues. The V and J ends lost 2 bases and 6 bases respectively, with 13 bases between them. CDR3 in DNA: TGTGCCAGCAGCTTATTCTTCGAGATAGCTGAAGCTTTCTTT. This codes for CASSLFFEIAEAFF.

The rearrangement uses TRBV28 and TRBJ2-1; TRBD2 is a possible D gene (6 bases). V gave up 6 bases and J gave up 3 bases, with 6 bases separating them. Germline lookup yields CDR1 MDHEN and CDR2 SYDVKM. The CDR3 sequence is 12 residues long. The CDR3: CASRDYYNEQFF. CDR3 bases: TGTGCCAGCAGGGACTACTACAATGAGCAGTTCTTC.

DNA of the CDR3: TGCAGCGTTGAAGGGTTCCGTAGCGGGGGGGCCCAGGGTGAGCAGTTCTTC. This codes for CSVEGFRSGGAQGEQFF. This chain uses TRBV29-1 with TRBJ2-1; TRBD2 aligns across 11 bases. Per germline, CDR1 SQVTM and CDR2 ANQGSEA. CDR3 length: 17 amino acids. The trim removed 1 base at V and 9 bases at J, leaving 14 bases unmatched.

This chain links TRBV3-1 (or the pseudogene TRBV3-2) with TRBJ1-2; TRBD1 is a possible D gene (5 bases). Germline assignment: CDR1 LGHDT and CDR2 YNNKEL (reference sequence). The CDR3 covers 18 residues. The V end lost 5 bases, the J end lost 0 bases, and 22 bases lay between the germline ends. The CDR3 here is CASSYQTLQGLSNYGYTF. The DNA of the CDR3 is TGTGCCAGCAGCTACCAAACCCTGCAGGGTTTGTCTAACTATGGCTACACCTTC.

The genes are TRBV20-1 and TRBJ1-1; D gene ambiguous. Germline V gives CDR1 DFQATT, CDR2 SNEGSKA (reference sequence). The CDR3 spans 10 residues. Here the CDR3 reads CTSPSAEAFF. Here the CDR3 DNA reads TGCACTTCCCCTAGCGCTGAAGCTTTCTTT.

The chain couples TRBV6-2 or TRBV6-3 to TRBJ1-1; maybe TRBD1 (5 bases). From germline, CDR1 is MNHEY and CDR2 SVGEGT. Between the trimmed V and J ends, which lost 2 bases and 4 bases, there was a span of 11 bases. There are 14 residues in the CDR3. CDR3: CASSYGQGVTEAFF. The CDR3 DNA reads TGTGCCAGCAGTTACGGGCAAGGGGTCACTGAAGCTTTCTTT.

This chain uses TRBV6-1 with TRBJ1-1, with TRBD1 as a possible D gene (5 bases). V lost 3 bases to trimming and J lost 3 bases, with 8 bases between them. The CDR3 is 13 amino acids. Germline V gene data show CDR1 as MNHNS and CDR2 as SASEGT. This chain's CDR3 is CASSDGGHTEAFF. The CDR3 DNA reads as TGTGCCAGCAGTGATGGGGGTCACACTGAAGCTTTCTTT.

The V and J genes are TRBV6-9 and TRBJ2-7; 14 positions match TRBD2. V lost 2 bases and J lost 5; bases outside the gene matches: 5. This CDR3 comprises 16 residues. Germline values: CDR1 MNHGY, CDR2 SVAAGI. In DNA form, the CDR3 reads TGTGCCAGCAGTTATGGCCAGGGACTAGCGGGAGACGAGCAGTACTTC. Translation: CASSYGQGLAGDEQYF.

This chain links TRBV6-6 with TRBJ1-4, with 8 bases fitting TRBD1. The length of the CDR3 is 15 residues. Germline V gives CDR1 MNHNY, CDR2 SVGAGI (reference sequence). V lost 6 bases and J lost 7; bases outside the gene matches: 10. CDR3 sequence: CASSPEGQGFEKLFF. In DNA, the CDR3 is TGTGCCAGCAGCCCAGAAGGACAGGGTTTTGAAAAACTGTTTTTT.

The chain uses TRBV5-6 and TRBJ2-3, with 8 nucleotides matching TRBD2. Germline V gives CDR1 SGHDT, CDR2 YYEEEE. J lost 0 bases, V lost 0 bases, and 0 bases had no gene match. The CDR3 is 15 amino acids. This chain's CDR3 is CASSLGLASTDTQYF. DNA for the CDR3: TGTGCCAGCAGCTTGGGACTAGCGAGCACAGATACGCAGTATTTT.

The rearrangement joins TRBV5-4 to TRBJ1-1; weak D call: TRBD1 (5 bases). V was trimmed by 5 bases and J by 2 bases, leaving 16 bases between them. This CDR3 comprises 15 residues. Germline V gives CDR1 SGHNT, CDR2 YYREEE (reference sequence). The CDR3: CASSQKGRVNTEAFF. CDR3 bases: TGTGCCAGCAGTCAGAAGGGGAGGGTAAACACTGAAGCTTTCTTT.

The rearrangement joins TRBV10-3 to TRBJ2-7; D gene unclear. Trimming stripped 4 bases from V and 2 bases from J, with 3 bases between. Germline lookup yields CDR1 ENHRY and CDR2 SYGVKD. This CDR3 spans 11 amino acids. CDR3 residues: CAISATYEQYF. The CDR3 bases are TGTGCCATCAGTGCCACCTACGAGCAGTACTTC.

This clone has just one count. At one end, the junction sequence differs from germline, possibly due to a read error. This chain's CDR3 is CASSLRTQSGNTGELFF. For the CDR3, the DNA is TGTGCTAGCAGCTTACGCACCCAGAGCGGGAACACCGGGGAGCTGTTTTTT. This rearrangement joins TRBV7-7 to TRBJ2-2; perhaps TRBD2 as D (5 bases). The CDR3 spans 17 residues. Germline CDR1 is SSHAT and CDR2 is FNYEAQ (reference sequence).

The genes are TRBV2 and TRBJ2-7; 8 bases are a match to TRBD1. Germline V gene sequence: CDR1 SNHLY, CDR2 FYNNEI. V dropped 6 bases and J dropped 6; count of bases not matched to a gene: 7. The CDR3 spans 13 residues. The CDR3: CASSGQGKGEQYF. CDR3 in DNA: TGTGCCAGCAGCGGACAGGGTAAAGGCGAGCAGTACTTC.

The gene calls are TRBV28 and TRBJ1-6, with D possibly matching TRBD1 (6 bases). This CDR3 is 14 amino acids long. V was clipped by 4 bases and J by 9 bases, with 13 bases between them. Germline assignment: CDR1 MDHEN and CDR2 SYDVKM. The CDR3 nucleotides read TGTGCCAGCAGTTGGGTACAGGGAGGTTCACCCCTCCACTTT. Its translation: CASSWVQGGSPLHF.

The rearrangement joins TRBV21-1 to TRBJ1-2; the table's D call of TRBD1 was not tested on the DNA. TRBV21-1 is described as a pseudogene. The CDR3 has 16 residues. CDR3 sequence (DNA): TGTGCCAGCAGCAATGGCCTGGTTTTTGGTTATAATGGCTACACCTTC. It is translated as CASSNGLVFGYNGYTF.

The chain links TRBV9 to TRBJ1-3; no clear D. Trimming left V 4 bases short and J 4 bases short, with 9 bases between. This CDR3 contains 13 residues. Germline V gene data show CDR1 as SGDLS and CDR2 as YYNGEE. The CDR3 region has the DNA TGTGCCAGCAGCTCCAGTCCAGGAAACACCATATATTTT. Translated, it gives CASSSSPGNTIYF.

This chain links TRBV29-1 with TRBJ2-3; tentatively, D is TRBD1 (5 bases). Trimming shortened V by 7 bases and J by 0 bases, and 17 bases separated the two germline ends. From germline, CDR1 is SQVTM and CDR2 ANQGSEA. The CDR3 contains 15 residues. The CDR3 region is CSAAPRQSSTDTQYF. The CDR3 DNA sequence: TGCAGCGCCGCCCCCCGACAGAGTAGCACAGATACGCAGTATTTT.

In regard to this clone: Additional DNA sequences in this sample encode the identical CDR3. The V call is TRBV18, the J call TRBJ1-3, with unresolved D. CDR3 length: 14 amino acids. Trimming stripped 2 bases from V and 0 bases from J, with 5 bases between. The germline CDR1 and CDR2 sequences are KGHSH and LQKENI. DNA of the CDR3: TGTGCCAGCTCACCAAGGAGCTCTGGAAACACCATATATTTT. Protein product: CASSPRSSGNTIYF.

The genes are TRBV28 and TRBJ2-1; no reliable D call. The CDR3 sequence is 15 residues long. V was clipped by 1 base and J by 0 bases, with 7 bases between them. Germline CDR1 reads MDHEN; CDR2 reads SYDVKM. In nucleotides, the CDR3 is TGTGCCAGCAGTTTATCGGGTGTCTCCTACAATGAGCAGTTCTTC. This gives the protein CASSLSGVSYNEQFF.